Following are 20 T cell receptor beta chains from one sample sequenced in a study of T cell responses to AZD1222 COVID-19 vaccine. The repertoire was sequenced with immunoSEQ multiplex PCR; TCRdb's copy has only in-frame clones and lacks some. The sample shows around 200,000 clones, around 88% of them seen only once. Sequencing was performed on peripheral blood, taken on day 0 of AZD1222 vaccination. These receptors all stem from an adult in good health.

The V gene is TRBV6-5, the J gene TRBJ2-3; TRBD1 might be the D (6 bases). Germline CDR1 reads MNHEY; CDR2 reads SVGAGI. Trimming took 0 bases from V and 1 from J, leaving 11 bases between them. This CDR3 region has 16 residues. The CDR3 nucleotides are TGTGCCAGCAGTTACTCCAGAGGGGGACGCACAGATACGCAGTATTTT. As protein: CASSYSRGGRTDTQYF.

V is TRBV9 and J is TRBJ1-1; tentatively, D is TRBD1 (5 bases). The CDR3 spans 14 residues. Germline assignment: CDR1 SGDLS and CDR2 YYNGEE. The V end lost 0 bases, the J end lost 3 bases, and 9 bases lay between the germline ends. The CDR3 reads CASSVGGSDTEAFF. CDR3 nucleotide sequence: TGTGCCAGCAGCGTAGGGGGGTCAGACACTGAAGCTTTCTTT. Based on the CDR3 plus reference TRBV9 and TRBJ1-1, the full variable domain is DSGVTQTPKHLITATGQRVTLRCSPRSGDLSVYWYQQSLDQGLQFLIQYYNGEERAKGNILERFSAQQFPDLHSELNLSSLELGDSALYFCASSVGGSDTEAFFGQGTRLTVV.

This chain links TRBV2 with TRBJ2-7; D may match TRBD1 or TRBD2 (5 bases each). The ends were cut back, 9 bases at V and 6 bases at J, with 12 bases in the middle. The germline CDR1 and CDR2 sequences are SNHLY and FYNNEI. The CDR3 loop spans 11 amino acids. CDR3 sequence reads: CARGRETEQYF. The CDR3 DNA reads as TGTGCCAGGGGCAGGGAGACCGAGCAGTACTTC.

This chain links TRBV3-1 (or the pseudogene TRBV3-2) with TRBJ1-4; the D is unclear. V was pared by 1 base and J by 7 bases, with 10 bases between. The CDR3 spans 14 residues. Germline loops: CDR1 LGHDT, CDR2 YNNKEL (reference sequence). CDR3 protein: CASSQVVWGEKLFF. DNA of the CDR3: TGTGCCAGCAGCCAAGTTGTTTGGGGTGAAAAACTGTTTTTT.

The chain joins TRBV7-2 to TRBJ1-2; 7 positions match TRBD1. Trimming cost V 2 bases and J 6 bases; bases outside gene matches: 6. Germline values: CDR1 SGHTA, CDR2 FQGNSA. CDR3 length: 14 residues. For the CDR3, the DNA is TGTGCCAGCAGCTTAAGCGGACAGGAAAATGGCTACACCTTC. Residues: CASSLSGQENGYTF.

This clone was recorded once. This chain joins TRBV9 and TRBJ1-3; no definite D call. With 3 bases removed from V and 8 bases from J, the gap between germline ends came to 6 bases. Germline CDR1 SGDLS, CDR2 YYNGEE. The CDR3 is made up of 11 amino acids. The CDR3 nucleotides are TGTGCCAGCAGCGCGAAGGACACCATATATTTT. Its translation is CASSAKDTIYF.

The chain links TRBV21-1 to TRBJ2-5; the tabulated D call, TRBD2, remains unverified against the DNA. TRBV21-1 is a pseudogene segment. The CDR3 runs to 17 residues. CDR3 bases: TGTGCCAGCAGCAAACGGTGCGCGGGGGGCCTCCAAGAGACCCAGTACTTC. This encodes CASSKRCAGGLQETQYF.

The chain recombines TRBV6-1 with TRBJ2-1; D is unresolved. The germline V and J ends were trimmed by 2 bases and 6 bases, with 17 bases remaining between them. This CDR3 region has 16 residues. CDR1 MNHNS and CDR2 SASEGT come from the germline V gene. CDR3 DNA sequence: TGTGCCAGCAGTGAAAGGGCGCCCGTTCTCGGCAATGAGCAGTTCTTC. Translating it yields CASSERAPVLGNEQFF.

The V and J genes are TRBV4-2 and TRBJ2-1; TRBD2 aligns across 15 bases. With V trimmed by 3 bases and J by 6 bases, 18 bases remained unmatched. The CDR3 has 21 residues. In germline, CDR1 is LGHNA, CDR2 YNFKEQ. The DNA for the CDR3 is TGTGCCAGCAGCCATGGCATGGGACTAGCGGGGGGTCACATCATCCTCAATGAGCAGTTCTTC. Amino acid sequence: CASSHGMGLAGGHIILNEQFF.

The chain uses TRBV12-2 and TRBJ2-7; TRBD2 reflects the table's D call only, with no check against the DNA. TRBV12-2 represents a pseudogene. The CDR3 extends over 15 amino acids. The CDR3 reads CASRWRTSGLCGQYF. The CDR3 DNA sequence: TGTGCAAGTCGCTGGCGGACTAGCGGGTTGTGTGGGCAGTACTTC.

This clone appeared a few times. V and J are TRBV18 and TRBJ2-5; D uncertain. The CDR3 loop spans 15 amino acids. Trimming shortened V by 3 bases and J by 4 bases, and 15 bases separated the two germline ends. The germline gives CDR1 KGHSH, CDR2 LQKENI. Here the CDR3 reads CASSPVGVSGETQYF. In DNA, the CDR3 is TGTGCCAGCTCACCGGTAGGCGTCTCGGGAGAGACCCAGTACTTC.

This sequence joins TRBV30 and TRBJ1-2; weak D call: TRBD1 (5 bases). V was pared by 5 bases and J by 8 bases, with 12 bases between. Germline CDR1 is GTSNPN and CDR2 is SVGIG (reference sequence). The length of the CDR3 is 11 residues. The CDR3 is CAWGGYDGYTF. CDR3 coding DNA: TGTGCCTGGGGGGGGTATGACGGCTACACCTTC.

V gene TRBV13 combines with J gene TRBJ2-7; a possible D gene is TRBD1 (6 bases). V lost 5 bases to trimming and J lost 2 bases, with 13 bases between them. Per the germline V gene, CDR1 is PRHDT and CDR2 is FYEKMQ (reference sequence). The CDR3 consists of 14 residues. The CDR3 DNA reads TGTGCCAGCAGCACTAGACAGGACACCTACGAGCAGTACTTC. Its protein product is CASSTRQDTYEQYF. Full variable domain (remainder filled in from reference TRBV13 and TRBJ2-7): AAGVIQSPRHLIKEKRETATLKCYPIPRHDTVYWYQQGPGQDPQFLISFYEKMQSDKGSIPDRFSAQQFSDYHSELNMSSLELGDSALYFCASSTRQDTYEQYFGPGTRLTVT.

This chain uses TRBV18 with TRBJ1-1; no firm D call. This CDR3 is 12 amino acids long. Trimming cost V 8 bases and J 3 bases, with 10 bases left between them. Germline lookup yields CDR1 KGHSH and CDR2 LQKENI. The CDR3 protein is CASARRDTEAFF. CDR3 nucleotide sequence: TGTGCCAGCGCCCGCCGGGACACTGAAGCTTTCTTT.

This chain joins TRBV30 and TRBJ1-6; 7 bases fit TRBD1. This CDR3 contains 14 residues. Losses at the gene ends were 5 bases for V and 3 bases for J; bases not matched to a gene: 4. Per germline, CDR1 GTSNPN and CDR2 SVGIG (reference sequence). This chain's CDR3 is CAWVPGGYNSPLHF. CDR3 coding DNA: TGTGCCTGGGTACCAGGGGGCTATAATTCACCCCTCCACTTT.

The CDR3 bases are TGTGCCAGCAGTTACTCCAGGGGAGTCCAAGAGACCCAGTACTTC. Protein product: CASSYSRGVQETQYF. J is TRBJ2-5 and V is TRBV6-5; TRBD1 is a possible D gene (6 bases). Germline lookup yields CDR1 MNHEY and CDR2 SVGAGI. V lost 0 bases and J lost 1, with 9 bases in between. The CDR3 extends over 15 amino acids.

The CDR3 protein is CASSGGLFRGELFF. The CDR3 bases are TGTGCCAGCAGTGGGGGGCTCTTTCGCGGGGAGCTGTTTTTT. The chain combines TRBV28 with TRBJ2-2, with D perhaps matching TRBD1 or TRBD2 (6 bases each). Germline values: CDR1 MDHEN, CDR2 SYDVKM. V gave up 5 bases and J gave up 7 bases, with 14 bases separating them. The CDR3 has 14 residues. Drawing the rest from reference TRBV28 and TRBJ2-2, the complete variable domain is DVKVTQSSRYLVKRTGEKVFLECVQDMDHENMFWYRQDPGLGLRLIYFSYDVKMKEKGDIPEGYSVSREKKERFSLILESASTNQTSMYLCASSGGLFRGELFFGEGSRLTVL.

The table lists this clone with a count of one. The CDR3 coding sequence is TGTGCCAGCTCGGGGGACAGGGGGCGCGGCACTGAAGCTTTCTTT. Amino acids: CASSGDRGRGTEAFF. The chain joins TRBV18 to TRBJ1-1, with TRBD1 matching over 12 bases. The length of the CDR3 is 15 residues. The trim removed 6 bases at V and 4 bases at J, leaving 6 bases unmatched. Germline V gene data show CDR1 as KGHSH and CDR2 as LQKENI. Full variable domain (remainder filled in from reference TRBV18 and TRBJ1-1): NAGVMQNPRHLVRRRGQEARLRCSPMKGHSHVYWYRQLPEEGLKFMVYLQKENIIDESGMPKERFSAEFPKEGPSILRIQQVVRGDSAAYFCASSGDRGRGTEAFFGQGTRLTVV.

The rearrangement links TRBV2 to TRBJ1-2, with 12 bases lining up with TRBD1. The length of the CDR3 is 15 residues. CDR1 is SNHLY, CDR2 FYNNEI, per germline. J lost 4 bases, V lost 6 bases, and 6 bases had no gene match. CDR3 in DNA: TGTGCCAGCAGAGGGACAGGGGGCGGCCTCTATGGCTACACCTTC. This encodes CASRGTGGGLYGYTF. The entire variable domain, with the rest obtained from reference TRBV2 and TRBJ1-2, is as follows: EPEVTQTPSHQVTQMGQEVILRCVPISNHLYFYWYRQILGQKVEFLVSFYNNEISEKSEIFDDQFSVERPDGSNFTLKIRSTKLEDSAMYFCASRGTGGGLYGYTFGSGTRLTVV.

The chain joins TRBV18 to TRBJ2-1; 7 bases are shared with TRBD1. V dropped 1 base and J dropped 0; count of bases not matched to a gene: 6. Germline CDR1 reads KGHSH; CDR2 reads LQKENI. This CDR3 has 17 residues. DNA for the CDR3: TGTGCCAGCTCACCACTCGAGACAGGGCGCTCCTACAATGAGCAGTTCTTC. This encodes CASSPLETGRSYNEQFF.